This TCR beta chain stems from a study of cytomegalovirus exposure and HLA in healthy donors. Points from the study as a whole: A later analysis revealed that TCR association rates differed between HLA loci, peaking at DRB1 and bottoming out at HLA-C. Roughly even sequencing depth across donors was the assumption behind the presence/absence analyses.

At the time of sampling, donors were nominally healthy, though unrecorded immune exposures were likely. Amplification used 60 Vbeta primers and 13 Jbeta primers. Method: immunoSEQ multiplex PCR; TCRdb's copy keeps in-frame clones and lacks some. Among around 200,000 clones listed, roughly 70% were seen once. A word on this clone: Its target is unknown.

The sequence was collected from a male donor in good health and CMV-seronegative. Sequenced: PBMCs.

CDR3 protein: CASSYGTGEGIQYF. The CDR3 DNA reads as TGTGCCAGCAGTTACGGGACAGGGGAAGGTATTCAGTACTTC. The chain combines TRBV6-5 with TRBJ2-4; 10 bases are shared with TRBD1. The CDR3 sequence is 14 residues long. The V gene's germline CDR1 is MNHEY and CDR2 SVGAGI. J was trimmed by 10 bases and V by 2 bases; bases with no gene match: 5.